This T cell receptor beta chain was identified during a study of shared clonotypes between healthy human individuals (dated by TCRdb to about 2020). As for the study more broadly: The cohort included a few men and two women between 18 and 49 years of age. For each donor, three plates each were used for CD4 naive and CD4 memory, two plates were used for CD8 naive, and one plate was used for CD8 memory. To estimate repertoire size and how much clonotype sharing occurs between individuals, the study deeply sequenced the blood TCR repertoires of five or six healthy adults. To increase sequencing depth and limit assay-specific biases, TCR repertoire library preparation and sequencing were carried out by different laboratories using diverse techniques. Leukapheresis yielded between about 0.94 and 9.5 billion PBMCs per donor.

Paper-wide results and their limitations: Higher generation probabilities were observed for clonotypes shared by all four sorted-subset donors than for non-shared clonotypes. Sampling was restricted to blood, and TCR repertoires in tissue are likely to differ from TCR repertoires in blood. Based on pairwise subsampling, the degree of clonotype sharing among donors was expected to be affected by sequencing depth. Even with the large sequencing depth, rarefaction of the sorted-subset datasets indicated that sequencing was incomplete. Because the study included only a small number of donors, the genetic and exposure-history diversity represented was limited. Naive subsets generally had larger estimated clonotype richness than memory subsets did. Across four donors, about 5% of naive CD4, more than 3% of naive CD8, approximately 2.5% of memory CD4, and roughly 0.41% of memory CD8 clonotypes were shared.

Concerning this clone: It lacks a known antigen. No base quality values were provided; no much bigger clone lies one nucleotide off.

Donors were healthy HIV-negative adults with no recently reported acute infections or vaccinations. Every donor was a Caucasian adult residing in Nashville, Tennessee, USA. CD4+ T cells were enriched by magnetic negative selection; naive cells were then positively selected on CD45RA, and the negative fraction formed the memory subset. After blood collection by leukapheresis, PBMCs were isolated using Ficoll-Histopaque density gradient centrifugation and then cryopreserved in the vapor phase of liquid nitrogen. Purity and quantity of every magnetically sorted T cell population were checked by analytical flow cytometry. Genomic DNA was isolated from every sorted fraction and measured by UV absorbance on a Nanodrop 2000c. From its cysteine to its phenylalanine, the CDR3 spans 15 amino acids. Kept here is only the CDR3 DNA, which spans 45 bases and is read in frame from base 1. Ends trimmed: V by 0 bases, J by 7 bases; bases unmatched to a gene: 5. Based on the germline V gene (reference sequence), the CDR1 and CDR2 sequences are LNHDA and SQIVND.

Using the deep immunoSEQ assay, TCR CDR3 regions were amplified from genomic DNA by multiplex PCR. Extracted genomic DNA from each cell subset was spread evenly across all wells of several immunoSEQ 96-well plates, with each plate serving as a replicate. For sorted subsets, around 200 ng genomic DNA, equal to tens of thousands of T cell genomes, was loaded into each replicate PCR. The purified libraries were quantified using a Qubit 3.0 fluorometer, sized with a Bioanalyzer 2100, and then quantified again using the KAPA Library Quantification kit. Every immunoSEQ 96-well plate was sequenced on a dedicated single-read 150-cycle Illumina NextSeq 550 flow cell. Under the source paper's analysis protocol: Because only junctional sequences without quality scores were contained in the immunoSEQ output, filtering matching that applied to full-length reads could not be performed. To assign V/J genes and CDR3, sequences were annotated using PyIR, a Python wrapper for IgBLAST v1.9, with IMGT germline references. Reads with weak V/J assignments (E-value above 1e-6), missing CDR3, stop codons, out-of-frame junctions, or ambiguous translated residues were removed. V3J clonotypes were defined as sequences sharing the same inferred V gene, J gene, and CDR3 amino acid sequence. The percentage overlap between two repertoires was calculated by dividing the number of shared unique clonotypes by the size of the smaller repertoire. Repertoire richness was assessed with RTK rarefaction, the Chao1 estimator, and Recon v2.1 estimates of unobserved clonotypes. OLGA was used to compute generation probabilities for all TCRbeta clonotypes that the gDNA method yielded from several donors. TCRdb stores this immuneACCESS table with in-frame sequences only. Part of the clones is absent; in the studies checked, under half of the shortfall reflects unresolved V genes, and no reason is known for the rest. The V and J calls and the clone size are those of that table, but D and trimming were determined from the DNA. The sample data list more than 2,000,000 clones, and 93% of these were observed just once. About 0.37% of the sample comes from the top ten.

What was sequenced was naive CD4+ T cells from PBMCs. The sample's cell subset or site label is to be understood as: CD45RA+ positively selected. The TCR comes from a man aged 18 to 29 in good health. Some clones in this sample may be carry-over from other donors' samples. The chain joins TRBV19 to TRBJ2-4; TRBD1 aligns with 8 central bases. The CDR3 protein is CASSIDGTGWNIQYF. The nucleotides read TGTGCCAGTAGTATAGACGGGACAGGCTGGAACATTCAGTACTTC.